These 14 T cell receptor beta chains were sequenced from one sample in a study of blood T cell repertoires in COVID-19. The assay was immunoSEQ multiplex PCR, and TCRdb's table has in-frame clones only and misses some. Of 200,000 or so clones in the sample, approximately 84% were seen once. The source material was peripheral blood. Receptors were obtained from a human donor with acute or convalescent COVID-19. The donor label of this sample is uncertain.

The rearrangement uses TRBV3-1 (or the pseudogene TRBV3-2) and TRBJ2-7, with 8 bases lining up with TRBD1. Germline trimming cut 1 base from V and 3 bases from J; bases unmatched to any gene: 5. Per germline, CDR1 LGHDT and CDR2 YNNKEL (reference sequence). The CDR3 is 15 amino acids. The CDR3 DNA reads TGTGCCAGCAGCCAAGGAGGGACAGGAGTCTACGAGCAGTACTTC. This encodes CASSQGGTGVYEQYF.

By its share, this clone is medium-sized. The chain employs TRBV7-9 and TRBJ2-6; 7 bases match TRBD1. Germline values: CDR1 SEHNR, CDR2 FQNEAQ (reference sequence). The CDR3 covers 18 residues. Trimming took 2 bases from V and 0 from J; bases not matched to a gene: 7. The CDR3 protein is CASSLRTTGTSGANVLTF. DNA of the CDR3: TGTGCCAGCAGCTTACGAACGACAGGGACCTCTGGGGCCAACGTCCTGACTTTC. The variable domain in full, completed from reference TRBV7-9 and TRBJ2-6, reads DTGVSQNPRHKITKRGQNVTFRCDPISEHNRLYWYRQTLGQGPEFLTYFQNEAQLEKSRLLSDRFSAERPKGSFSTLEIQRTEQGDSAMYLCASSLRTTGTSGANVLTFGAGSRLTVL.

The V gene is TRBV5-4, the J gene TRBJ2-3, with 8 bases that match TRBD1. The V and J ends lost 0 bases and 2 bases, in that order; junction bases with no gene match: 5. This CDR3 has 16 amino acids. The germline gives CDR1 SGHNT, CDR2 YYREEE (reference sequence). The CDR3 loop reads CASSLADRATTDTQYF. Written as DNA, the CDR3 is TGTGCCAGCAGCTTGGCGGACAGGGCGACCACAGATACGCAGTATTTT.

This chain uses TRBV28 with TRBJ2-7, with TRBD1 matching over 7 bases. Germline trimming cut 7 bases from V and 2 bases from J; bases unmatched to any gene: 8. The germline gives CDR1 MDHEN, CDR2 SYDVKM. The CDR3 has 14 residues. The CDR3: CASTPHTGAYEQYF. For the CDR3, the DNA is TGTGCCAGCACTCCGCATACAGGGGCCTACGAGCAGTACTTC. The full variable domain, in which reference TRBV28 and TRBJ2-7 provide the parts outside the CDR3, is DVKVTQSSRYLVKRTGEKVFLECVQDMDHENMFWYRQDPGLGLRLIYFSYDVKMKEKGDIPEGYSVSREKKERFSLILESASTNQTSMYLCASTPHTGAYEQYFGPGTRLTVT.

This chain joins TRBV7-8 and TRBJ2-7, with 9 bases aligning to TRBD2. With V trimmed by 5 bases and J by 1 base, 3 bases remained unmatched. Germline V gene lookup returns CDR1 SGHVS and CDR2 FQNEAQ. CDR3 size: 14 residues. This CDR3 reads CASSPSGTSYEQYF. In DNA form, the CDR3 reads TGTGCCAGCAGCCCTAGCGGGACTTCCTACGAGCAGTACTTC.

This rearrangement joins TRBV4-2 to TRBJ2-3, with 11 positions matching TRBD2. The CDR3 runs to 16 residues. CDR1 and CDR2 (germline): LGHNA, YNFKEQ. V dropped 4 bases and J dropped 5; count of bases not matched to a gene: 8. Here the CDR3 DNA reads TGTGCCAGCAGCCCCCTCGTAGGGACTAGCGGAGATACGCAGTATTTT. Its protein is CASSPLVGTSGDTQYF.

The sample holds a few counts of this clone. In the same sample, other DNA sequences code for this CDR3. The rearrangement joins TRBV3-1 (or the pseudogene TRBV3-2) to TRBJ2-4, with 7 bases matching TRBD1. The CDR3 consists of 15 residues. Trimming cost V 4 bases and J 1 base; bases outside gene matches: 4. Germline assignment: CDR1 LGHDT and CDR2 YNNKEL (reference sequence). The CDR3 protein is CASSRTTGAKNIQYF. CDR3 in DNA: TGTGCCAGCAGCCGAACGACAGGGGCCAAAAACATTCAGTACTTC.

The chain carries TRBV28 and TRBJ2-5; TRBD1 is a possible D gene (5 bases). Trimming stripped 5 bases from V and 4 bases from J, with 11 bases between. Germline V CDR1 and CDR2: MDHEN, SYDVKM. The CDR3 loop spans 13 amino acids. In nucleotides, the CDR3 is TGTGCCAGCAGTGTCAGGGTTCCAGAGACCCAGTACTTC. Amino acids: CASSVRVPETQYF. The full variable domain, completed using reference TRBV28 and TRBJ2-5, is DVKVTQSSRYLVKRTGEKVFLECVQDMDHENMFWYRQDPGLGLRLIYFSYDVKMKEKGDIPEGYSVSREKKERFSLILESASTNQTSMYLCASSVRVPETQYFGPGTRLLVL.

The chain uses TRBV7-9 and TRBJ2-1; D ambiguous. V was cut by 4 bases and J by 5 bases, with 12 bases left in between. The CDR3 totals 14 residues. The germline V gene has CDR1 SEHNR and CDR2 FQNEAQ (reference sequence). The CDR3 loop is CASSSTEPHNEQFF. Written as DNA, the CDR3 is TGTGCCAGCAGCTCAACGGAGCCCCACAATGAGCAGTTCTTC.

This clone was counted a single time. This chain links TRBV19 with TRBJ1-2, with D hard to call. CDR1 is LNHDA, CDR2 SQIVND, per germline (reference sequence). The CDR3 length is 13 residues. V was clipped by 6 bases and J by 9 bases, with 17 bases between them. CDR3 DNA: TGTGCCAGTAGAATCCCCCCGGGTCGAAGCTACACCTTC. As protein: CASRIPPGRSYTF.

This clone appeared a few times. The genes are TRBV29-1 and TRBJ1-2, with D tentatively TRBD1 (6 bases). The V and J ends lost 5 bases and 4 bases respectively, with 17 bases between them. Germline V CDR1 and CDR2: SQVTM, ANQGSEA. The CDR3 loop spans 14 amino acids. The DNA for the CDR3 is TGCAGCGTTCAGGGGCGCCGGGAGGGCTATGGCTACACCTTC. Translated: CSVQGRREGYGYTF.

CDR3 loop: CASSQAQGNQPQHF. CDR3 coding DNA: TGTGCCAGCAGCCAAGCGCAGGGCAATCAGCCCCAGCATTTT. The chain carries TRBV3-1 (or the pseudogene TRBV3-2) and TRBJ1-5; D is unresolved. V dropped 1 base and J dropped 2 bases, with 6 bases sitting between them. CDR1 LGHDT and CDR2 YNNKEL come from the germline V gene (reference sequence). CDR3 length equals 14 residues.

The CDR3 spells CASSVRRDTQYF. Written as DNA, the CDR3 is TGTGCCAGCAGCGTGAGGCGAGATACGCAGTATTTT. The gene calls are TRBV9 and TRBJ2-3; D is unclear. This CDR3 is 12 amino acids long. Germline lookup yields CDR1 SGDLS and CDR2 YYNGEE. V lost 2 bases and J 5 bases, leaving 6 bases between the germline ends.

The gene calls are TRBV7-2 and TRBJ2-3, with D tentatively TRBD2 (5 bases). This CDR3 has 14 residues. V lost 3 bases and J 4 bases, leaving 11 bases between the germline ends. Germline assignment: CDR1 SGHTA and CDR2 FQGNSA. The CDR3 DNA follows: TGTGCCAGCAGCTTTGAGTCGAGGGCAGATACGCAGTATTTT. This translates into CASSFESRADTQYF.